These 23 T cell receptor beta chains came from one sample sequenced in a study of T-cell reconstitution after alpha-beta-depleted transplantation in children. Preparation of the TCRbeta library involved a method that used unique molecular identifiers. Each CDR3 protein is one row after TCRdb ran MiXCR on the PCR reads. The repertoire holds around 200,000 distinct CDR3 sequences, with roughly 9% as singletons. Sequenced here: PBMCs from the stem cell graft donor, sampled from the stem cell graft. Receptor source: a human donor who donated a stem cell graft to a child with acute lymphoblastic leukemia.

This clonotype appeared a few times. The chain is built from TRBV19 and TRBJ2-1, with D possibly matching TRBD2 (6 bases). The CDR3 consists of 14 residues. Germline values: CDR1 LNHDA, CDR2 SQIVND (reference sequence). V shed 5 bases and J shed 5 bases, with 13 bases lying between them. The CDR3 here is CASSGGTENNEQFF. CDR3 bases: TGTGCCAGTAGTGGAGGGACCGAGAACAATGAGCAGTTCTTC.

This clonotype was recorded at least ten times. The chain couples TRBV7-6 to TRBJ1-2; D remains ambiguous. The CDR3 is made up of 13 amino acids. V lost 5 bases, J lost 2 bases, and 9 bases lay in between. Germline CDR1 reads SGHVS; CDR2 reads FNYEAQ. DNA for the CDR3: TGTGCCAGCAGCCCCCAGCGGAACTATGGCTACACCTTC. This codes for CASSPQRNYGYTF.

This clonotype has ten or more counts. V and J are TRBV12-3 or TRBV12-4 and TRBJ1-4; 7 bases are a match to TRBD1. This CDR3 has 15 residues. Trimming removed 5 bases from V and 7 bases from J; junction bases left unmatched: 10. Here the CDR3 DNA reads TGTGCCAGCAGTCACCGGGACAGAATTCGTGAAAAACTGTTTTTT. Translating it yields CASSHRDRIREKLFF.

This clonotype came up a few times. The chain couples TRBV27 to TRBJ1-6; 8 bases map to TRBD1. The germline CDR1 and CDR2 sequences are MNHEY and SMNVEV (reference sequence). V lost 2 bases, J lost 10 bases, and 4 bases stayed unmatched. The CDR3 runs to 14 residues. The CDR3 DNA is TGTGCCAGCAGTTTACCAGGGGGCGAATCACCCCTCCACTTT. It translates to CASSLPGGESPLHF.

This rearrangement joins TRBV7-8 to TRBJ2-6, with a possible D match to TRBD2 (6 bases). Deletions cut 1 base from V and 3 bases from J, with 13 bases between. Germline CDR1 SGHVS, CDR2 FQNEAQ. The CDR3 extends over 17 amino acids. The CDR3 sequence is CASSLVAGPGGANVLTF. DNA for the CDR3: TGTGCCAGCAGCTTAGTGGCGGGACCGGGTGGGGCCAACGTCCTGACTTTC. The full variable domain, with the rest looked up from reference TRBV7-8 and TRBJ2-6, is GAGVSQSPRYKVAKRGQDVALRCDPISGHVSLFWYQQALGQGPEFLTYFQNEAQLDKSGLPSDRFFAERPEGSVSTLKIQRTQQEDSAVYLCASSLVAGPGGANVLTFGAGSRLTVL.

This clonotype came up many times. This chain joins TRBV12-3 or TRBV12-4 and TRBJ1-2; D is perhaps TRBD1 (5 bases). The V gene lost 3 bases and the J gene lost 6 bases, with 11 bases spanning the gap. The CDR3 contains 13 residues. The CDR3, as DNA: TGTGCCAGCAGTTTCCCGCAGGGCCATGGCTACACCTTC. It specifies CASSFPQGHGYTF.

This rearrangement joins TRBV10-3 to TRBJ2-1; either TRBD1 or TRBD2 may supply D (5 bases each). The CDR3 loop spans 16 amino acids. The V gene lost 3 bases and the J gene lost 7 bases, with 19 bases spanning the gap. Germline-derived CDR1 and CDR2 are ENHRY and SYGVKD. The CDR3 loop reads CAISDNASGARNEQFF. Written as DNA, the CDR3 is TGTGCCATCAGTGACAACGCTTCCGGGGCCAGGAATGAGCAGTTCTTC.

The CDR3 loop is CASSYRQGSGETQYF. The CDR3 DNA is TGTGCCAGCAGTTACAGACAGGGGTCCGGGGAGACCCAGTACTTC. V and J are TRBV6-5 and TRBJ2-5; 8 bases are shared with TRBD1. The CDR3 runs to 15 residues. Germline CDR1 is MNHEY and CDR2 is SVGAGI. V gave up 2 bases and J gave up 5 bases; unmatched junction bases: 7.

This clonotype was counted only a few times. The chain has TRBV2 and TRBJ2-3; 7 nucleotides agree with TRBD2. With V trimmed by 6 bases and J by 4 bases, 7 bases remained unmatched. Per germline, CDR1 SNHLY and CDR2 FYNNEI. The CDR3 loop spans 14 amino acids. In nucleotides, the CDR3 is TGTGCCAGCAGCCCAATTACTAGCGCAGATACGCAGTATTTT. Amino acids: CASSPITSADTQYF.

This chain joins TRBV7-6 and TRBJ2-3; D perhaps matches TRBD1 (5 bases). The CDR3 is 12 amino acids. CDR1 SGHVS and CDR2 FNYEAQ come from the germline V gene. V gave up 0 bases and J gave up 10 bases, with 8 bases separating them. DNA of the CDR3: TGTGCCAGCAGCTTAGCTCAGGGTTCGCAGTATTTT. This gives the protein CASSLAQGSQYF.

The V call is TRBV3-1, the J call TRBJ2-1; the D gene is possibly TRBD2 (7 bases). Germline V CDR1 and CDR2: LGHDT, YNNKEL (reference sequence). With 3 bases removed from V and 2 bases from J, the gap between germline ends came to 17 bases. The CDR3 has 17 residues. The CDR3 sequence is CASSQGGRGSTYNEQFF. The CDR3 DNA sequence: TGTGCCAGCAGCCAGGGGGGGCGGGGGTCGACCTACAATGAGCAGTTCTTC.

The V and J genes are TRBV5-5 and TRBJ1-3; D possibly corresponds to TRBD1 (6 bases). The germline V gene encodes CDR1 SGHKS and CDR2 YYEKEE (reference sequence). The CDR3 runs 17 residues. V gave up 0 bases and J gave up 4 bases, with 17 bases separating them. The CDR3 sequence is CASSLAPQGSVGNTIYF. CDR3 in DNA: TGTGCCAGCAGCTTGGCCCCGCAGGGGTCGGTAGGAAACACCATATATTTT.

This clonotype has at least ten counts. The rearrangement links TRBV20-1 to TRBJ2-1; no firm D call. The V end lost 0 bases, the J end lost 1 base, and 16 bases lay between the germline ends. This CDR3 has 17 amino acids. The germline V gene has CDR1 DFQATT and CDR2 SNEGSKA (reference sequence). CDR3 DNA sequence: TGCAGTGCTAGAGATGGTGACACCCCAGGATCCTACAATGAGCAGTTCTTC. It yields the protein CSARDGDTPGSYNEQFF.

V usage is TRBV10-3 and J usage is TRBJ2-3, with 9 bases that match TRBD1. There are 16 residues in the CDR3. The germline V gene has CDR1 ENHRY and CDR2 SYGVKD. Trimming cost V 7 bases and J 3 bases; bases outside gene matches: 11. CDR3 protein: CAITPGQGLSTDTQYF. The CDR3 DNA reads TGTGCCATCACCCCAGGACAGGGGTTAAGTACAGATACGCAGTATTTT.

At least ten counts were recorded for this clonotype. This sequence joins TRBV20-1 and TRBJ1-3, with a weak D call TRBD1 (6 bases). Per germline, CDR1 DFQATT and CDR2 SNEGSKA (reference sequence). The CDR3 covers 15 residues. V was cut by 0 bases and J by 0 bases, with 9 bases left in between. The CDR3 sequence: CSARERGNSGNTIYF. The DNA of the CDR3 is TGCAGTGCTAGAGAGAGGGGGAACTCTGGAAACACCATATATTTT.

The chain combines TRBV29-1 with TRBJ2-4; either TRBD1 or TRBD2 may fit D (5 bases each). Trimming left V 6 bases short and J 8 bases short, with 20 bases between. Germline V CDR1 and CDR2: SQVTM, ANQGSEA. The CDR3 consists of 14 residues. Here the CDR3 reads CSVSDRPGGDIQYF. The CDR3 DNA reads TGCAGCGTCTCCGACAGACCAGGAGGAGACATTCAGTACTTC.

The sample holds a few counts of this clonotype. The rearrangement joins TRBV14 to TRBJ1-2; tentatively, D is TRBD1 (5 bases). Trimming took 4 bases from V and 6 from J, leaving 18 bases between them. The CDR3 length is 15 residues. Per the germline V gene, CDR1 is SGHDN and CDR2 is FVKESK. CDR3 amino acids: CASSPLLRQTNGYTF. The CDR3, as DNA: TGTGCCAGCAGCCCGCTCTTGAGACAGACCAATGGCTACACCTTC.

CDR3 region: CASSRPGPNQPQHF. The CDR3 coding sequence is TGTGCCAGCAGCCGGCCAGGGCCGAATCAGCCCCAGCATTTT. The chain employs TRBV5-5 and TRBJ1-5; tentative D call: TRBD1 (5 bases). Trimming took 4 bases from V and 4 from J, leaving 12 bases between them. Germline assignment: CDR1 SGHKS and CDR2 YYEKEE (reference sequence). The CDR3 sequence is 14 residues long.

This clonotype appeared a few times. The chain is built from TRBV20-1 and TRBJ2-4, with TRBD2 identical over 13 bases. The J segment lost 4 bases and the V segment lost 5 bases, leaving 2 bases of the junction unmatched. Germline lookup yields CDR1 DFQATT and CDR2 SNEGSKA (reference sequence). The CDR3 is 14 amino acids. This CDR3 is CSAPGLAGKNIQYF. The CDR3 nucleotides are TGCAGTGCTCCGGGACTAGCGGGAAAAAACATTCAGTACTTC.

The genes are TRBV6-2 or TRBV6-3 and TRBJ1-1; a weak D match, TRBD1 (6 bases). CDR3 length: 13 residues. Germline CDR1 and CDR2: MNHEY and SVGEGT. V lost 5 bases, J lost 10 bases, and 17 bases lay in between. The CDR3 spells CASSITGTLTAFF. CDR3 nucleotide sequence: TGTGCCAGCAGTATCACAGGGACGCTCACAGCTTTCTTT.

This clonotype was counted ten times or more. The chain carries TRBV27 and TRBJ1-1; maybe TRBD1 (5 bases). Germline CDR1 and CDR2: MNHEY and SMNVEV (reference sequence). V dropped 4 bases and J dropped 0 bases, with 15 bases sitting between them. The CDR3 runs to 16 residues. This chain's CDR3 is CASSSEGMRVNTEAFF. CDR3 DNA: TGTGCCAGCAGTTCGGAGGGGATGAGGGTGAACACTGAAGCTTTCTTT.

This clonotype was counted many times. The chain carries TRBV20-1 and TRBJ2-3; D is undetermined. Germline CDR1 is DFQATT and CDR2 is SNEGSKA (reference sequence). This CDR3 has 15 amino acids. V lost 6 bases, J lost 0 bases, and 16 bases lay in between. For the CDR3, the DNA is TGCAGTGCCGACATAGACTCTGCTAGCACAGATACGCAGTATTTT. Its translation is CSADIDSASTDTQYF.

In its sample, this clonotype was seen many times. The chain carries TRBV6-5 and TRBJ2-7; tentative D call: TRBD2 (6 bases). Germline V gene lookup returns CDR1 MNHEY and CDR2 SVGAGI. Trimming shortened V by 0 bases and J by 2 bases, and 14 bases separated the two germline ends. The CDR3 runs to 16 residues. CDR3 bases: TGTGCCAGCAGTTACTCGCATGGGACTGCCACCTACGAGCAGTACTTC. Translated: CASSYSHGTATYEQYF.